The entry below gives a single T cell receptor (beta chain) sequence along with its context. Its antigen is undetermined. The CDR3 sequence is 13 residues long. Germline-derived CDR1 and CDR2 are MDHEN and SYDVKM. The sample is drawn from a study of blood T cells in healthy people across ages. Study observations and caveats: As age increased, TCR beta diversity per million T cells fell in a roughly linear fashion.

Using a J-beta primer mix together with a sample-barcoded 5' primer, a second PCR was run for 7 to 11 cycles. Each of the cDNA molecules was tagged by a template-switch adaptor with 12 random nucleotides. TCRdb redid the calling of the 5' RACE reads with MiXCR, one entry per CDR3 protein. This sample yields about 680,000 distinct CDR3 sequences, of which approximately 50% are seen a single time; around a third belongs to the top ten. Sequenced sample: blood. This chain connects TRBV28 to TRBJ2-5; TRBD2 aligns across 14 bases. The better agreement between TRBJ2-7 and the DNA end casts doubt on the J call. This TCR was recovered from a woman in her sixties or seventies in good health. The CDR3 DNA is TGTGCCAGCAGCGGACTAGCGGGAGGCGAGCAGTACTTC. This gives the protein CASSGLAGGEQYF.